The 25 T cell receptor beta chains below were found in one sample sequenced in a study of cytomegalovirus exposure and HLA in healthy donors. Assay used: immunoSEQ multiplex PCR; TCRdb lists only in-frame clones, some missing. This sample has under 100,000 clones; around 96% occur once, and the top ten carry 0.6% to 0.85%. The sequencing input was PBMCs. Receptors originate from a young man in good health and CMV-seronegative.

The gene calls are TRBV11-2 and TRBJ2-5, with D maybe TRBD2 (5 bases). The CDR3 has 13 amino acids. The germline gives CDR1 SGHAT, CDR2 FQNNGV. With 0 bases removed from V and 4 bases from J, the gap between germline ends came to 6 bases. The CDR3 DNA reads TGTGCCAGCAGCTTAGAGGGAGTAGAGACCCAGTACTTC. It codes for CASSLEGVETQYF.

The chain links TRBV5-1 to TRBJ2-3; D might be TRBD2 (6 bases). Trimming stripped 0 bases from V and 2 bases from J, with 7 bases between. The CDR3 is 14 residues long. CDR1 SGHRS and CDR2 YFSETQ come from the germline V gene. Written as DNA, the CDR3 is TGCGCCAGCAGCTTGGCGGGAGACACAGATACGCAGTATTTT. This codes for CASSLAGDTDTQYF.

The rearrangement uses TRBV29-1 and TRBJ2-1; weak D call: TRBD1 (6 bases). Trimming removed 4 bases at V and 2 bases at J, with 12 bases between. CDR1 is SQVTM and CDR2 is ANQGSEA in the germline V gene. CDR3 size: 14 residues. The CDR3 reads CSVVRDIAYNEQFF. The CDR3 DNA reads TGCAGCGTTGTAAGGGACATAGCCTACAATGAGCAGTTCTTC.

DNA for the CDR3: TGTGCCAGCACCTTGGGACAGGGGATCTACACTGAAGCTTTCTTT. This encodes CASTLGQGIYTEAFF. The V gene is TRBV7-2, the J gene TRBJ1-1; 10 bases map to TRBD1. Germline CDR1 SGHTA, CDR2 FQGNSA. The CDR3 is made up of 15 amino acids. V shed 7 bases and J 3 bases; nucleotides not matched to a gene: 8.

This clone was observed a single time. This sequence joins TRBV2 and TRBJ2-5; the match to TRBD1 covers 7 bases. Germline trimming cut 9 bases from V and 1 base from J; bases unmatched to any gene: 11. From germline, CDR1 is SNHLY and CDR2 FYNNEI. CDR3 length: 15 amino acids. The DNA for the CDR3 is TGTGCCAGAGGGGGCCAGAGATTGGGCCAAGAGACCCAGTACTTC. It codes for CARGGQRLGQETQYF.

The V gene is TRBV19, the J gene TRBJ2-1; 8 bases are a match to TRBD2. The V gene end was trimmed by 10 bases and the J gene end by 8 bases; junction bases not matched to a gene: 10. Germline lookup yields CDR1 LNHDA and CDR2 SQIVND (reference sequence). CDR3 length equals 13 residues. CDR3 protein: CATSGTSDYEQFF. The CDR3 DNA follows: TGTGCCACCTCCGGGACTAGTGATTATGAGCAGTTCTTC.

The V gene is TRBV6-6, the J gene TRBJ1-5; D is undetermined. The ends were cut back, 2 bases at V and 4 bases at J, with 9 bases in the middle. The germline V gene has CDR1 MNHNY and CDR2 SVGAGI (reference sequence). The CDR3 is 14 residues long. In DNA form, the CDR3 reads TGTGCCAGCAGTTACCCGGGTGGAAATCAGCCCCAGCATTTT. It translates to CASSYPGGNQPQHF.

This clone has only one observation. V gene TRBV5-1 combines with J gene TRBJ1-1, with TRBD1 matching over 9 bases. Looked up from germline, CDR1 is SGHRS and CDR2 is YFSETQ. After removal of 1 base from V and 7 bases from J, the junction contained 2 bases not matched to a gene. The CDR3 covers 13 residues. The CDR3 coding sequence is TGCGCCAGCAGCTTGCTGGGACAGGGTGAAGCTTTCTTT. Amino acid sequence: CASSLLGQGEAFF.

This clone has a single count. This rearrangement joins TRBV11-2 to TRBJ1-1; a possible D gene is TRBD1 (5 bases). The V end lost 1 base, the J end lost 6 bases, and 15 bases lay between the germline ends. Germline CDR1 is SGHAT and CDR2 is FQNNGV. The CDR3 totals 15 residues. The CDR3 region is CASSLGVRGYPEAFF. The CDR3 DNA is TGTGCCAGCAGCTTAGGTGTTCGGGGGTATCCTGAAGCTTTCTTT.

This chain links TRBV30 with TRBJ2-7; possible D gene TRBD1, 5 bases. Per germline, CDR1 GTSNPN and CDR2 SVGIG (reference sequence). Trimming cost V 5 bases and J 7 bases, with 18 bases left between them. The CDR3 totals 13 residues. The CDR3 protein is CAWRQGVFLEQYF. The CDR3 coding sequence is TGTGCCTGGCGCCAAGGGGTGTTTTTGGAGCAGTACTTC.

This rearrangement joins TRBV11-3 to TRBJ2-2; no clear D gene. Looked up from germline, CDR1 is SGHNT and CDR2 is YENEEA. The CDR3 has 13 residues. The V and J ends lost 2 bases and 3 bases respectively, with 4 bases between them. The CDR3 DNA reads as TGTGCCAGCAGCTTACCAGACACCGGGGAGCTGTTTTTT. This translates into CASSLPDTGELFF. Based on the CDR3 plus reference TRBV11-3 and TRBJ2-2, the full variable domain is EAGVVQSPRYKIIEKKQPVAFWCNPISGHNTLYWYLQNLGQGPELLIRYENEEAVDDSQLPKDRFSAERLKGVDSTLKIQPAELGDSAVYLCASSLPDTGELFFGEGSRLTVL.

The chain joins TRBV19 to TRBJ2-3; TRBD1 aligns across 8 bases. V trimming: 5 bases; J trimming: 2 bases; junction bases outside the gene matches: 6. This CDR3 is built from 15 residues. CDR1 and CDR2 (germline): LNHDA, SQIVND (reference sequence). CDR3 sequence: CASSPLRGPTDTQYF. Here the CDR3 DNA reads TGTGCCAGTAGTCCGCTCAGGGGGCCCACAGATACGCAGTATTTT.

This clone appeared once. The chain employs TRBV9 and TRBJ2-2, with 9 bases matching TRBD2. The junction had 7 bases not matched to a gene; V was cut back by 0 bases and J by 1 base. The CDR3 totals 18 residues. Looked up from germline, CDR1 is SGDLS and CDR2 is YYNGEE. The DNA for the CDR3 is TGTGCCAGCAGCGTAGTCGGTAGCGGGAGTTGGAACACCGGGGAGCTGTTTTTT. Its protein product is CASSVVGSGSWNTGELFF.

V usage is TRBV6-6 and J usage is TRBJ1-2; no clear D. The V gene's germline CDR1 is MNHNY and CDR2 SVGAGI (reference sequence). The CDR3 has 14 residues. V was clipped by 6 bases and J by 3 bases, with 14 bases between them. The CDR3 nucleotides are TGTGCCAGCAGCTACAACTGGGAGGACTATGGCTACACCTTC. Translated: CASSYNWEDYGYTF.

The V and J genes are TRBV6-1 and TRBJ1-2, with D unresolved. The V end lost 7 bases, the J end lost 8 bases, and 20 bases lay between the germline ends. The CDR3 has 14 residues. Germline CDR1 reads MNHNS; CDR2 reads SASEGT. The CDR3 reads CASTLEREARGYTF. CDR3 DNA sequence: TGTGCCAGCACTCTAGAGAGGGAGGCGCGGGGCTACACCTTC.

This chain uses TRBV29-1 with TRBJ2-3; 9 bases match TRBD2. Unmatched junction bases numbered 6, after V lost 4 bases and J lost 4 bases. The germline CDR1 and CDR2 sequences are SQVTM and ANQGSEA. The CDR3 consists of 14 residues. The CDR3 bases are TGCAGCGTTGCGGGGCGGGAGGGCCCAGATACGCAGTATTTT. Residues: CSVAGREGPDTQYF.

In this sample, this clone turned up once. The J gene is TRBJ1-1, the V gene TRBV19; TRBD1 matches 9 bases. Germline assignment: CDR1 LNHDA and CDR2 SQIVND (reference sequence). The CDR3 is made up of 12 amino acids. The trim removed 11 bases at V and 7 bases at J, leaving 8 bases unmatched. The CDR3 nucleotides read TGTGCCGCCTCACAGGGGGCAGATGAAGCTTTCTTT. This codes for CAASQGADEAFF. The variable domain in full, with the rest retrieved from reference TRBV19 and TRBJ1-1, is DGGITQSPKYLFRKEGQNVTLSCEQNLNHDAMYWYRQDPGQGLRLIYYSQIVNDFQKGDIAEGYSVSREKKESFPLTVTSAQKNPTAFYLCAASQGADEAFFGQGTRLTVV.

The chain carries TRBV5-5 and TRBJ2-5; TRBD1 matches at 7 bases. The germline CDR1 and CDR2 sequences are SGHKS and YYEKEE (reference sequence). This CDR3 region has 14 residues. The ends lost 4 bases at V and 2 bases at J; junction bases unmatched: 5. The CDR3 sequence is CASSVGTVQETQYF. CDR3 nucleotides: TGTGCCAGCAGCGTGGGGACAGTTCAAGAGACCCAGTACTTC. Based on the CDR3 plus reference TRBV5-5 and TRBJ2-5, the full variable domain is DAGVTQSPTHLIKTRGQQVTLRCSPISGHKSVSWYQQVLGQGPQFIFQYYEKEERGRGNFPDRFSARQFPNYSSELNVNALLLGDSALYLCASSVGTVQETQYFGPGTRLLVL.

This chain joins TRBV21-1 and TRBJ2-2; the D segment call TRBD1 is taken from the table without a DNA check. TRBV21-1 is assigned pseudogene status. The length of the CDR3 is 15 residues. The CDR3 protein is CASSKIQGATGELFF. CDR3 nucleotide sequence: TGTGCCAGCAGCAAGATTCAGGGGGCCACCGGGGAGCTGTTTTTT.

J is TRBJ1-1 and V is TRBV11-3; TRBD1 might be the D (5 bases). V lost 3 bases and J 2 bases, leaving 7 bases between the germline ends. The CDR3 loop spans 13 amino acids. Germline-derived CDR1 and CDR2 are SGHNT and YENEEA. The CDR3 region has the DNA TGTGCCAGCAGCTTTGACAGAAACACTGAAGCTTTCTTT. As protein: CASSFDRNTEAFF.

The chain is built from TRBV6-6 and TRBJ2-1; 10 bases are shared with TRBD2. The CDR3 length is 14 residues. Germline V gene lookup returns CDR1 MNHNY and CDR2 SVGAGI (reference sequence). V gave up 2 bases and J gave up 10 bases; unmatched junction bases: 5. DNA for the CDR3: TGTGCCAGCAGTTACCCCGGGACTAGCGAGGAGCAGTTCTTC. Protein: CASSYPGTSEEQFF.

The CDR3 reads CASSLDSGNYEQYV. The CDR3 coding sequence is TGCGCCAGCAGCTTGGATTCAGGGAACTACGAGCAGTACGTC. The V and J genes are TRBV5-1 and TRBJ2-7; D possibly corresponds to TRBD1 (5 bases). V was cut by 0 bases and J by 3 bases, with 10 bases left in between. The length of the CDR3 is 14 residues. CDR1 is SGHRS and CDR2 is YFSETQ in the germline V gene.

The chain joins TRBV11-2 to TRBJ2-7; a weak D match, TRBD1 (5 bases). Germline loops: CDR1 SGHAT, CDR2 FQNNGV. The CDR3 is made up of 14 amino acids. Trimming pared 5 bases from V and 2 bases from J, leaving 13 bases between. Here the CDR3 reads CASSQGGSTYEQYF. The CDR3 DNA follows: TGTGCCAGCAGCCAGGGTGGTAGTACCTACGAGCAGTACTTC.

J is TRBJ2-7 and V is TRBV7-8, with D unclear. The CDR3 loop spans 13 amino acids. Trimming left V 4 bases short and J 7 bases short, with 14 bases between. Germline V gene lookup returns CDR1 SGHVS and CDR2 FQNEAQ. The CDR3 is CASSYRAPVEQYF. CDR3 in DNA: TGTGCCAGCAGCTACCGCGCCCCGGTAGAGCAGTACTTC.

The chain couples TRBV7-2 to TRBJ2-7, with TRBD2 as a possible D gene (6 bases). Trimming pared 4 bases from V and 4 bases from J, leaving 11 bases between. Germline V gene sequence: CDR1 SGHTA, CDR2 FQGNSA. The CDR3 runs 13 residues. The CDR3 protein is CASSWGVGYEQYF. The CDR3 bases are TGTGCCAGCAGCTGGGGGGTAGGGTACGAGCAGTACTTC.